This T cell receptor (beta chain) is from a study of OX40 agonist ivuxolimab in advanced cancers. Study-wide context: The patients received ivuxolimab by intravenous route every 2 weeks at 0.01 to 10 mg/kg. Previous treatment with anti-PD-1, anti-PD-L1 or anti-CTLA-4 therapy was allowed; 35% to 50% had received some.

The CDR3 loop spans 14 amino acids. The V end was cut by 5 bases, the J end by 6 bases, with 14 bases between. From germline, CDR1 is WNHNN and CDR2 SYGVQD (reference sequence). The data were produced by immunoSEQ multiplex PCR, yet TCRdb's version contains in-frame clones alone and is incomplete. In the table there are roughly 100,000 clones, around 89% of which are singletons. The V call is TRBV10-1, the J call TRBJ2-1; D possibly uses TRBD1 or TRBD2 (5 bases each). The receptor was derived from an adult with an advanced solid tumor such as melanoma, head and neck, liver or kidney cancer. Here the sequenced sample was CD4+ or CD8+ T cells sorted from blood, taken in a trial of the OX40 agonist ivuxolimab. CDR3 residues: CASSNRDPVNEQFF. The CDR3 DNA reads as TGCGCCAGCAGTAACCGGGACCCTGTCAATGAGCAGTTCTTC.